The 14 T cell receptor beta chains below come from one sample, sequenced in a study of glioma-infiltrating T cells after dendritic cell vaccination. Regarding time point: after dendritic cell vaccination, including at tumor progression/relapse. Some clones are missing from TCRdb's copy, which holds only in-frame ones; the method was immunoSEQ multiplex PCR. The data hold 85,000 or so clones, with 75% to 90% observed a single time. The specimen comprised blood, sampled after dendritic cell vaccination. Receptor source: a human donor with glioblastoma.

The J gene is TRBJ1-1, the V gene TRBV6-5, with TRBD1 matching over 7 bases. Trimming at V came to 0 bases and at J to 5 bases, leaving 3 bases not matched to a gene. The CDR3 is 14 amino acids. Germline assignment: CDR1 MNHEY and CDR2 SVGAGI. The CDR3 is CASSYSIRGTEAFF. The CDR3 region has the DNA TGTGCCAGCAGTTACTCGATCAGGGGGACTGAAGCTTTCTTT.

The J gene is TRBJ2-7, the V gene TRBV11-2; weak D call: TRBD2 (6 bases). Trimming left V 2 bases short and J 0 bases short, with 14 bases between. Per germline, CDR1 SGHAT and CDR2 FQNNGV. This CDR3 comprises 16 residues. The CDR3 DNA follows: TGTGCCAGCAGCTTAAACGGAGCGGGTCTCTCCTACGAGCAGTACTTC. Translation: CASSLNGAGLSYEQYF.

This clone has more than one count but fewer than ten. The chain joins TRBV7-3 to TRBJ2-7; 7 bases map to TRBD2. The CDR3 is made up of 15 amino acids. Looked up from germline, CDR1 is SGHTA and CDR2 is FQGTGA. Trimming removed 4 bases from V and 0 bases from J; junction bases left unmatched: 6. The CDR3 protein is CASSYREVSSYEQYF. CDR3 coding DNA: TGTGCCAGCAGCTACCGGGAGGTTAGCTCCTACGAGCAGTACTTC.

The genes are TRBV10-3 and TRBJ2-5; no reliable D call. The end of the DNA is better explained by TRBJ2-7, so the J call may be wrong. This CDR3 is 13 amino acids long. Germline V gene sequence: CDR1 ENHRY, CDR2 SYGVKD. The CDR3 DNA reads as TGTGCCATCAGTGACCCGCCCTCCTACGAGCAGTACTTC. This translates into CAISDPPSYEQYF.

The genes are TRBV13 and TRBJ1-3; 8 nucleotides match TRBD1. The junction had 4 bases not matched to a gene; V was cut back by 3 bases and J by 0 bases. Germline lookup yields CDR1 PRHDT and CDR2 FYEKMQ (reference sequence). This CDR3 region has 16 residues. For the CDR3, the DNA is TGTGCCAGCAGCTTGGGACAGGTTCGCTCTGGAAACACCATATATTTT. It encodes CASSLGQVRSGNTIYF.

V usage is TRBV4-1 and J usage is TRBJ2-3, with no clear D. V was trimmed by 2 bases and J by 2 bases, leaving 17 bases between them. The CDR3 loop spans 17 amino acids. Looked up from germline, CDR1 is MGHRA and CDR2 is YSYEKL. For the CDR3, the DNA is TGCGCCAGCAGCCAACGCTCGGTCCCTCCGATCACAGATACGCAGTATTTT. Its translation is CASSQRSVPPITDTQYF.

This chain links TRBV2 with TRBJ2-7; possible D gene TRBD1, 6 bases. The CDR3 has 16 amino acids. Germline CDR1 SNHLY, CDR2 FYNNEI. V gave up 6 bases and J gave up 3 bases, with 21 bases separating them. CDR3 coding DNA: TGTGCCAGCAGGGCAGAGACAGGCCTAAATTACTACGAGCAGTACTTC. Translating gives CASRAETGLNYYEQYF.

The chain combines TRBV9 with TRBJ1-2, with a tentative D call TRBD1 (6 bases). Trimming pared 0 bases from V and 8 bases from J, leaving 11 bases between. The CDR3 sequence is 13 residues long. The germline V gene encodes CDR1 SGDLS and CDR2 YYNGEE. For the CDR3, the DNA is TGTGCCAGCAGCGTAGGCGGCAGGGGCGGCTACACCTTC. Protein: CASSVGGRGGYTF. Full variable domain (outside the CDR3, taken from reference TRBV9 and TRBJ1-2): DSGVTQTPKHLITATGQRVTLRCSPRSGDLSVYWYQQSLDQGLQFLIQYYNGEERAKGNILERFSAQQFPDLHSELNLSSLELGDSALYFCASSVGGRGGYTFGSGTRLTVV.

The chain employs TRBV2 and TRBJ2-2; D perhaps matches TRBD2 (6 bases). This CDR3 is built from 15 residues. Germline V gene lookup returns CDR1 SNHLY and CDR2 FYNNEI. Between the trimmed V and J ends, which lost 4 bases and 6 bases, there was a span of 15 bases. The CDR3 region is CASSVQTWEAGELFF. The CDR3 DNA is TGTGCCAGCAGTGTCCAGACCTGGGAGGCCGGGGAGCTGTTTTTT.

CDR3 amino acids: CASSALGQAGNTIYF. CDR3 coding DNA: TGTGCCAGCAGTGCCCTGGGACAGGCTGGAAACACCATATATTTT. J is TRBJ1-3 and V is TRBV2; TRBD1 agrees at 8 bases. Germline loops: CDR1 SNHLY, CDR2 FYNNEI. V shed 4 bases and J 2 bases; nucleotides not matched to a gene: 4. This CDR3 spans 15 amino acids. The full variable domain, in which reference TRBV2 and TRBJ1-3 provide the parts outside the CDR3, is EPEVTQTPSHQVTQMGQEVILRCVPISNHLYFYWYRQILGQKVEFLVSFYNNEISEKSEIFDDQFSVERPDGSNFTLKIRSTKLEDSAMYFCASSALGQAGNTIYFGEGSWLTVV.

The chain couples TRBV7-2 to TRBJ2-1, with D unresolved. V lost 0 bases and J lost 8, with 11 bases in between. The CDR3 sequence is 14 residues long. Germline V gene data show CDR1 as SGHTA and CDR2 as FQGNSA. The CDR3 sequence is CASSLALVTYEQFF. The CDR3 region has the DNA TGTGCCAGCAGCTTAGCCTTAGTAACCTATGAGCAGTTCTTC.

The chain has TRBV4-3 and TRBJ2-7, with TRBD1 identical over 8 bases. V shed 4 bases, J shed 1 base, and the junction held 12 bases outside the gene matches. CDR3 length equals 17 residues. Germline V gene data show CDR1 as LGHNA and CDR2 as YSLEER. The CDR3, as DNA: TGCGCCAGCAGCCGAACACAGGGGGGACTTGATTCCTACGAGCAGTACTTC. This encodes CASSRTQGGLDSYEQYF.

The genes are TRBV5-1 and TRBJ2-7; 7 bases fit TRBD2. CDR3 length: 15 residues. V gave up 0 bases and J gave up 3 bases; unmatched junction bases: 6. Germline V CDR1 and CDR2: SGHRS, YFSETQ. CDR3 DNA sequence: TGCGCCAGCAGCTTGGTTGGGGGGGTAAGCTACGAGCAGTACTTC. As protein: CASSLVGGVSYEQYF.

This sequence joins TRBV5-1 and TRBJ2-1; 15 bases are a match to TRBD2. This CDR3 spans 19 amino acids. V shed 2 bases and J 0 bases; nucleotides not matched to a gene: 6. The V gene's germline CDR1 is SGHRS and CDR2 YFSETQ. The DNA of the CDR3 is TGCGCCAGCAGCTTTGGACTAGCGGGGGGGAGGAGCTCCTACAATGAGCAGTTCTTC. As protein: CASSFGLAGGRSSYNEQFF.